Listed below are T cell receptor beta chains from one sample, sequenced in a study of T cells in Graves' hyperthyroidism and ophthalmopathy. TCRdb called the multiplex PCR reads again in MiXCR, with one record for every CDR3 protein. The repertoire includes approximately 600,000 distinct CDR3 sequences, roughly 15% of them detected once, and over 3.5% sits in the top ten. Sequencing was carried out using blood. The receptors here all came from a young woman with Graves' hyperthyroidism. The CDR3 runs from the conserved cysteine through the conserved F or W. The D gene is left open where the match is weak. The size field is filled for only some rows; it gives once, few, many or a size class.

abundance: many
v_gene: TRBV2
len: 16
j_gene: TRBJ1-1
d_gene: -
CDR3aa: CASSDRRVGGNTEAFF
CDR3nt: TGTGCCAGCAGTGACCGCAGGGTGGGGGGAAACACTGAAGCTTTCTTT

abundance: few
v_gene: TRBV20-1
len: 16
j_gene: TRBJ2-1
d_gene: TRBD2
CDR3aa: CSARDSRFGGSNEQFF
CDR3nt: TGCAGTGCTAGAGATAGCCGCTTTGGCGGGAGTAATGAGCAGTTCTTC

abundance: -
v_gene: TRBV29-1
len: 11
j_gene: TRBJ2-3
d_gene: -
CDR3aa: CSVGRTDTQYF
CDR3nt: TGCAGCGTTGGACGCACAGATACGCAGTATTTT

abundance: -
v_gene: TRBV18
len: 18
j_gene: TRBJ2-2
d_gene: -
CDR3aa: CASSSSEISFSNTGELFF
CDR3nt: TGTGCCAGCTCATCCTCGGAGATTTCCTTCTCGAACACCGGGGAGCTGTTTTTT

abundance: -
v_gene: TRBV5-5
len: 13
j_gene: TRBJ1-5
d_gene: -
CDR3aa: CASSLQSNQPQHF
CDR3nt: TGTGCCAGCAGCTTGCAGTCCAATCAGCCCCAGCATTTT

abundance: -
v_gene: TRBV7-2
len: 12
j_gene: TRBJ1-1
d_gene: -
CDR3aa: CASSGLGTEAFF
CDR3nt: TGTGCCAGCAGCGGCCTCGGGACGGAAGCTTTCTTT

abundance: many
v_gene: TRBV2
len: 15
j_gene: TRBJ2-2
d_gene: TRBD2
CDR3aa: CASSRAGGVPGELFF
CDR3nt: TGTGCCAGCAGCCGAGCGGGAGGGGTCCCCGGGGAGCTGTTTTTT

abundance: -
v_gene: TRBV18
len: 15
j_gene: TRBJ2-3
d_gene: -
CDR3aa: CASSPPSVSTDTQYF
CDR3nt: TGTGCCAGCTCACCACCGTCAGTTAGCACAGATACGCAGTATTTT

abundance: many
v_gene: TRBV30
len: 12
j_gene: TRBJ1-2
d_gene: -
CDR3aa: CAWSPGSDGYTF
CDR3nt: TGTGCCTGGAGTCCGGGTAGTGATGGCTACACCTTC

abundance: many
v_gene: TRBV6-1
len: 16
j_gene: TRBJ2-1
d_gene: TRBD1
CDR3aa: CASTPPDRASVNEQFF
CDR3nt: TGTGCCAGCACCCCACCGGACAGGGCTAGCGTAAATGAGCAGTTCTTC

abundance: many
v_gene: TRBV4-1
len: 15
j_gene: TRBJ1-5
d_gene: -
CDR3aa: CASSQGRGDNQPQHF
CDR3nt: TGCGCCAGCAGCCAAGGAAGAGGGGACAATCAGCCCCAGCATTTT

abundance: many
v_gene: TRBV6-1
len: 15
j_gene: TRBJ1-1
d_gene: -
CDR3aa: CASNQEGGTNTEAFF
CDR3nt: TGTGCCAGCAATCAAGAGGGGGGGACGAACACTGAAGCTTTCTTT

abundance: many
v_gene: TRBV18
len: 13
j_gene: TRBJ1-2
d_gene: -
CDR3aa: CASSPGGEGGYTF
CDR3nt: TGTGCCAGCTCACCCGGTGGCGAGGGTGGCTACACCTTC

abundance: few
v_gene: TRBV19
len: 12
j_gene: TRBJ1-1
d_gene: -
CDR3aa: CASNPPTGRLFF
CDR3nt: TGTGCCAGTAACCCGCCGACAGGCCGCTTATTCTTT

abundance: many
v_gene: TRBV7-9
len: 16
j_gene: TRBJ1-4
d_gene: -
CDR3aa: CASSSGTAATNEKLFF
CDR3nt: TGTGCCAGCAGCTCTGGGACCGCCGCAACTAATGAAAAACTGTTTTTT

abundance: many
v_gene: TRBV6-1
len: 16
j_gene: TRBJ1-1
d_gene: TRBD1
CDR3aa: CASSYDRGLMNTEAFF
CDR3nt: TGTGCCAGCAGTTACGACAGGGGGCTTATGAACACTGAAGCTTTCTTT

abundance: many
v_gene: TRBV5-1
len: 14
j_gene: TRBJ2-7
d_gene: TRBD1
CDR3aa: CASSQPGTEYEQYF
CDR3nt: TGCGCCAGCAGCCAACCCGGGACAGAATACGAGCAGTACTTC

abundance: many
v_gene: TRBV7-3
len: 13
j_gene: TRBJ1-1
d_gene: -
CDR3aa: CASSLNINTEAFF
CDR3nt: TGTGCCAGCAGCTTAAACATTAACACTGAAGCTTTCTTT

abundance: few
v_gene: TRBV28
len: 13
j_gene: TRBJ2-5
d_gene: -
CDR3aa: CASRGVAQETQYF
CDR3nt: TGTGCCAGCAGGGGGGTAGCCCAAGAGACCCAGTACTTC

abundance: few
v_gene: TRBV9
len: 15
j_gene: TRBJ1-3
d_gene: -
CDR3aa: CASSAGGTSGNTIYF
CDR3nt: TGTGCCAGCAGCGCCGGGGGGACCTCTGGAAACACCATATATTTT

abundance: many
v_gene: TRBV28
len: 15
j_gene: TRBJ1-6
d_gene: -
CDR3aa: CASSDNRDGYSPLHF
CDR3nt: TGTGCCAGCAGTGACAACCGGGACGGATATTCACCCCTCCACTTT

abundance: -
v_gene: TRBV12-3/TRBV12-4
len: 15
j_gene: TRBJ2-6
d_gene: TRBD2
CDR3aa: CASSFGGAGANVLTF
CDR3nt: TGTGCCAGCAGTTTTGGGGGGGCTGGGGCCAACGTCCTGACTTTC

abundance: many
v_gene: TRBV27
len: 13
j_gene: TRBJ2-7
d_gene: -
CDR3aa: CASRRRDGYEQYF
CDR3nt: TGTGCCAGCAGACGGCGGGACGGCTACGAGCAGTACTTC

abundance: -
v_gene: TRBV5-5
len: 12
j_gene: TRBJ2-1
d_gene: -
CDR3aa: CASSLMRDRQFF
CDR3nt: TGTGCCAGCAGCCTGATGAGAGACAGACAGTTCTTC

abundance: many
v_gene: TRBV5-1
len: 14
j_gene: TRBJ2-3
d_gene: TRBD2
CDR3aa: CASSTGGQSDTQYF
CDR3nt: TGCGCCAGCAGTACGGGAGGTCAGTCAGATACGCAGTATTTT

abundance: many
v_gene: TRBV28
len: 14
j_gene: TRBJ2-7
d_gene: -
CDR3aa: CASSLGTPAYEQYF
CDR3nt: TGTGCCAGCAGTTTGGGGACCCCAGCCTACGAGCAGTACTTC

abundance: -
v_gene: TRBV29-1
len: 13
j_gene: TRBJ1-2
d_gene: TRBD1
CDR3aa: CSAMGQSREGYTF
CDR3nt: TGCAGCGCGATGGGACAGTCGAGGGAGGGCTACACCTTC

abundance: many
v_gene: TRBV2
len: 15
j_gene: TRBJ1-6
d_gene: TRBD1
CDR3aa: CASSDLGTGPSPLHF
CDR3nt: TGTGCCAGCAGTGACCTCGGGACAGGGCCTTCACCCCTCCACTTT